A selection of T cell receptor beta chains follows, all from one sample in a study of brain T cells in children with intractable seizures. Sequencing used immunoSEQ multiplex PCR; TCRdb keeps in-frame clones, though not all of them. The data show 300,000 to 400,000 clones, with roughly 92% seen just once and under 7% held by the top ten. This specimen consisted of peripheral blood, obtained approximately 5 months after surgery. The receptors come from a boy under three years old with tuberous sclerosis and intractable seizures. The CDR3 runs from the conserved cysteine through the conserved F or W. A D gene is named only where the DNA matches it firmly. Expanded clones are given a class, and other clones once, few, many or no size at all.

d_call: NA; v_call: TRBV7-2; clone_size: NA; j_call: TRBJ1-5; cdr3_aa: CASSLGPLYSNQPQHF; cdr3_nt: TGTGCCAGCAGCTTAGGGCCTCTGTATAGCAATCAGCCCCAGCATTTT
d_call: TRBD2; v_call: TRBV6-1; clone_size: NA; j_call: TRBJ2-1; cdr3_aa: CASSDLPSGGGNEQFF; cdr3_nt: TGTGCCAGCAGTGATCTCCCTAGCGGGGGAGGGAATGAGCAGTTCTTC
d_call: NA; v_call: TRBV12-3/TRBV12-4; clone_size: NA; j_call: TRBJ1-1; cdr3_aa: CASSLGGRVEAFF; cdr3_nt: TGTGCCAGCAGTTTGGGGGGACGGGTTGAAGCTTTCTTT
d_call: TRBD1; v_call: TRBV19; clone_size: once; j_call: TRBJ2-3; cdr3_aa: CASSMGRGFTDTQYF; cdr3_nt: TGTGCCAGTAGTATGGGCAGGGGGTTCACAGATACGCAGTATTTT
d_call: NA; v_call: TRBV9; clone_size: NA; j_call: TRBJ1-2; cdr3_aa: CASSVGPGTGGYGYTF; cdr3_nt: TGTGCCAGCAGCGTAGGGCCAGGGACCGGGGGCTATGGCTACACCTTC
d_call: NA; v_call: TRBV5-6; clone_size: NA; j_call: TRBJ1-5; cdr3_aa: CASSSYGQPRDQPQHF; cdr3_nt: TGTGCCAGCAGCTCCTACGGACAGCCTCGGGATCAGCCCCAGCATTTT
d_call: NA; v_call: TRBV5-5; clone_size: NA; j_call: TRBJ1-2; cdr3_aa: CASSLGYGYTF; cdr3_nt: TGTGCCAGCAGCTTGGGCTATGGCTACACCTTC
d_call: NA; v_call: TRBV28; clone_size: NA; j_call: TRBJ2-7; cdr3_aa: CASSLRFSLWYEQYF; cdr3_nt: TGTGCCAGCAGTCTACGTTTTTCCCTTTGGTACGAGCAGTACTTC
d_call: TRBD2; v_call: TRBV24-1; clone_size: NA; j_call: TRBJ2-3; cdr3_aa: CATSDASGGASTDTQYF; cdr3_nt: TGTGCCACCAGTGATGCTAGCGGGGGTGCTAGCACAGATACGCAGTATTTT
d_call: NA; v_call: TRBV4-1; clone_size: NA; j_call: TRBJ2-7; cdr3_aa: CASSQDSFYEQYF; cdr3_nt: TGCGCCAGCAGCCAAGATAGTTTCTACGAGCAGTACTTC
d_call: NA; v_call: TRBV7-3; clone_size: NA; j_call: TRBJ2-2; cdr3_aa: CASSLTGPRGTGELFF; cdr3_nt: TGTGCCAGCAGCTTGACCGGGCCGAGGGGGACCGGGGAGCTGTTTTTT
d_call: NA; v_call: TRBV2; clone_size: once; j_call: TRBJ1-2; cdr3_aa: CASSEIRTDYGYTF; cdr3_nt: TGTGCCAGCAGTGAAATCCGGACAGACTATGGCTACACCTTC
d_call: TRBD2; v_call: TRBV5-6; clone_size: NA; j_call: TRBJ2-7; cdr3_aa: CASSLGLAGVISYEQYF; cdr3_nt: TGTGCCAGCAGCTTGGGACTAGCGGGAGTCATATCCTACGAGCAGTACTTC
d_call: NA; v_call: TRBV18; clone_size: NA; j_call: TRBJ2-5; cdr3_aa: CASSIKRGETQYF; cdr3_nt: TGTGCCAGCTCAATTAAACGCGGAGAGACCCAGTACTTC
d_call: TRBD2; v_call: TRBV5-6; clone_size: NA; j_call: TRBJ2-7; cdr3_aa: CASSYPSGGEQYF; cdr3_nt: TGTGCCAGCAGCTATCCTAGCGGCGGCGAGCAGTACTTC
d_call: TRBD1; v_call: TRBV28; clone_size: once; j_call: TRBJ1-2; cdr3_aa: CASRPDRGLSGYTF; cdr3_nt: TGTGCCAGCAGACCGGACAGGGGGCTCTCGGGCTACACCTTC
d_call: TRBD1; v_call: TRBV27; clone_size: NA; j_call: TRBJ2-7; cdr3_aa: CASSTFRQGPLYEQYF; cdr3_nt: TGTGCCAGCAGTACCTTCCGACAGGGGCCGCTCTACGAGCAGTACTTC
d_call: NA; v_call: TRBV7-2; clone_size: once; j_call: TRBJ1-5; cdr3_aa: CASSPWDWAYSNQPQHF; cdr3_nt: TGTGCCAGCAGCCCCTGGGACTGGGCATATAGCAATCAGCCCCAGCATTTT
d_call: NA; v_call: TRBV2; clone_size: NA; j_call: TRBJ1-2; cdr3_aa: CASRVRSPYGYTF; cdr3_nt: TGTGCCAGCAGGGTCAGGAGCCCCTATGGCTACACCTTC
d_call: NA; v_call: TRBV28; clone_size: NA; j_call: TRBJ2-5; cdr3_aa: CASSVVETQYF; cdr3_nt: TGTGCCAGCAGTGTAGTGGAGACCCAGTACTTC
d_call: TRBD2; v_call: TRBV11-3; clone_size: NA; j_call: TRBJ2-7; cdr3_aa: CASSFNPAGPYEQYF; cdr3_nt: TGTGCCAGCAGCTTTAACCCAGCGGGGCCCTACGAGCAGTACTTC
d_call: NA; v_call: TRBV15; clone_size: NA; j_call: TRBJ1-4; cdr3_aa: CATSRDQGSNEKLFF; cdr3_nt: TGTGCCACCAGCAGAGATCAGGGGAGTAATGAAAAACTGTTTTTT
d_call: NA; v_call: TRBV9; clone_size: NA; j_call: TRBJ2-7; cdr3_aa: CASSVEGGGVYEQYF; cdr3_nt: TGTGCCAGCAGCGTAGAGGGAGGGGGCGTCTACGAGCAGTACTTC
d_call: TRBD1; v_call: TRBV5-1; clone_size: NA; j_call: TRBJ2-7; cdr3_aa: CASSSPGQGILEQYF; cdr3_nt: TGCGCCAGCAGCTCACCGGGACAGGGAATTTTAGAGCAGTACTTC
d_call: NA; v_call: TRBV7-2; clone_size: NA; j_call: TRBJ1-2; cdr3_aa: CASSLVSGLHYGYTF; cdr3_nt: TGTGCCAGCAGCTTAGTCTCAGGTCTACACTATGGCTACACCTTC
d_call: TRBD1; v_call: TRBV6-5; clone_size: NA; j_call: TRBJ2-5; cdr3_aa: CASSYRRGRAETQYF; cdr3_nt: TGTGCCAGCAGTTACCGCAGGGGGCGGGCAGAGACCCAGTACTTC
d_call: TRBD2; v_call: TRBV19; clone_size: NA; j_call: TRBJ2-3; cdr3_aa: CASSPSGDTDTQYF; cdr3_nt: TGTGCCAGTAGCCCTAGCGGGGACACAGATACGCAGTATTTT
d_call: NA; v_call: TRBV13; clone_size: NA; j_call: TRBJ1-2; cdr3_aa: CASSSRGGYTF; cdr3_nt: TGTGCCAGCAGCTCGAGAGGCGGCTACACCTTC
d_call: NA; v_call: TRBV5-1; clone_size: NA; j_call: TRBJ2-2; cdr3_aa: CASSLGATGELFF; cdr3_nt: TGCGCCAGCAGCTTGGGAGCCACCGGGGAGCTGTTTTTT
d_call: TRBD1; v_call: TRBV4-1; clone_size: NA; j_call: TRBJ2-2; cdr3_aa: CARSRQGALGTGELFF; cdr3_nt: TGCGCCCGCAGCCGGCAGGGGGCGCTGGGAACCGGGGAGCTGTTTTTT
d_call: TRBD2; v_call: TRBV4-1; clone_size: NA; j_call: TRBJ2-1; cdr3_aa: CASSQSGTSYRLWNEQFF; cdr3_nt: TGCGCCAGCAGCCAGTCCGGGACTAGTTACCGGCTCTGGAATGAGCAGTTCTTC
d_call: NA; v_call: TRBV5-6; clone_size: NA; j_call: TRBJ1-1; cdr3_aa: CASSLAGDTEAFF; cdr3_nt: TGTGCCAGCAGCTTGGCCGGAGACACTGAAGCTTTCTTT
d_call: TRBD1; v_call: TRBV24-1; clone_size: NA; j_call: TRBJ2-1; cdr3_aa: CATSGPGGNEQFF; cdr3_nt: TGTGCCACCAGTGGTCCAGGGGGCAATGAGCAGTTCTTC
d_call: NA; v_call: TRBV12-3/TRBV12-4; clone_size: NA; j_call: TRBJ1-2; cdr3_aa: CASSFNGYTF; cdr3_nt: TGTGCCAGCAGTTTTAATGGCTACACCTTC
d_call: TRBD1; v_call: TRBV5-1; clone_size: NA; j_call: TRBJ1-4; cdr3_aa: CASSFGGPGQGATNEKLFF; cdr3_nt: TGCGCCAGCAGCTTCGGGGGTCCCGGACAGGGGGCGACTAATGAAAAACTGTTTTTT
d_call: NA; v_call: TRBV6-5; clone_size: NA; j_call: TRBJ1-1; cdr3_aa: CASSLGRQEAFF; cdr3_nt: TGTGCCAGCAGTTTGGGTCGACAAGAAGCTTTCTTT
d_call: NA; v_call: TRBV19; clone_size: NA; j_call: TRBJ2-1; cdr3_aa: CASNDGGALRGEQFF; cdr3_nt: TGTGCCAGTAACGATGGGGGGGCGCTAAGGGGTGAGCAGTTCTTC
d_call: NA; v_call: TRBV5-4; clone_size: NA; j_call: TRBJ2-2; cdr3_aa: CASSLVSPATGELFF; cdr3_nt: TGTGCCAGCAGCTTGGTATCACCCGCCACCGGGGAGCTGTTTTTT
d_call: TRBD1; v_call: TRBV5-1; clone_size: NA; j_call: TRBJ1-4; cdr3_aa: CASSLGDRATNEKLFF; cdr3_nt: TGCGCCAGCAGCTTGGGGGACAGAGCAACTAATGAAAAACTGTTTTTT
d_call: TRBD2; v_call: TRBV30; clone_size: NA; j_call: TRBJ2-1; cdr3_aa: CAWSKLAGGRRGYNEQFF; cdr3_nt: TGTGCCTGGAGTAAACTAGCGGGAGGGCGCCGCGGGTACAATGAGCAGTTCTTC
d_call: NA; v_call: TRBV2; clone_size: NA; j_call: TRBJ1-1; cdr3_aa: CASKDNTEAFF; cdr3_nt: TGTGCCAGCAAGGACAACACTGAAGCTTTCTTT